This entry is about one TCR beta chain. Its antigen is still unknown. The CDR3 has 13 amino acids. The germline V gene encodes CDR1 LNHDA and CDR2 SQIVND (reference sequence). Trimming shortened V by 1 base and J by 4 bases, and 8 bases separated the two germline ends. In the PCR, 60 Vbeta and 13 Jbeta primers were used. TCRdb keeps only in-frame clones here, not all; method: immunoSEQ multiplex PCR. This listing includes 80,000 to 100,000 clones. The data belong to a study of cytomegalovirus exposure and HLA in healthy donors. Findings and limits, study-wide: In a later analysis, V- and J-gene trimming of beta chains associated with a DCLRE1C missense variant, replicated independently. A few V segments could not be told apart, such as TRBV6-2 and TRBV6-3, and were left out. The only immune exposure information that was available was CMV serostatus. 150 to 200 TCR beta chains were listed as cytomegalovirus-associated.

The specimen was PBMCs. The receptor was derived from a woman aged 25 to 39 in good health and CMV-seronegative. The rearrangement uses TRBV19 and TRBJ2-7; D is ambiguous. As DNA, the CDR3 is TGTGCCAGTAGTATAGTCCCCTCGTACGAGCAGTACTTC. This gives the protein CASSIVPSYEQYF. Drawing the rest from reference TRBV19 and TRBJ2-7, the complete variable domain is DGGITQSPKYLFRKEGQNVTLSCEQNLNHDAMYWYRQDPGQGLRLIYYSQIVNDFQKGDIAEGYSVSREKKESFPLTVTSAQKNPTAFYLCASSIVPSYEQYFGPGTRLTVT.